The rows below give T cell receptor beta chains drawn from one sample of a study of shared clonotypes between healthy human individuals. The method was immunoSEQ multiplex PCR; TCRdb's version includes in-frame clones alone and lacks a portion of them. The sample records a few million clones, 93% being singletons. Sequenced sample: naive CD8+ T cells from PBMCs. These receptors all come from a man aged 18 to 30 in good health. Some clones in this sample may be carry-over from other donors' samples. The CDR3 runs from the conserved cysteine through the conserved F or W. D genes are given only for firm matches. Clone size is not always given. Where it is, it says once, few, many or a class for expanded clones.

v_call	d_call	clone_size	j_call	cdr3_aa	cdr3_nt
TRBV28	-	-	TRBJ2-7	CASSFLGEQYF	TGTGCCAGCAGTTTTCTAGGGGAGCAGTACTTC
TRBV15	TRBD2	once	TRBJ2-1	CATSREPRRETNNEQFF	TGTGCCACCAGCAGGGAGCCCCGGCGGGAGACAAACAATGAGCAGTTCTTC
TRBV9	TRBD1	-	TRBJ2-5	CASSVGTGGLGETQYF	TGTGCCAGCAGCGTAGGGACAGGCGGCCTGGGGGAGACCCAGTACTTC
TRBV7-8	-	-	TRBJ1-2	CASSLELREPPYYGYTF	TGTGCCAGCAGCTTAGAACTCCGGGAACCACCTTACTATGGCTACACCTTC
TRBV5-6	-	once	TRBJ2-7	CASSVGTYIGYEQYF	TGTGCCAGCAGCGTCGGGACCTACATTGGATACGAGCAGTACTTC
TRBV5-6	-	-	TRBJ2-1	CASSLDRTIISSYNEQFF	TGTGCCAGCAGCTTGGACAGGACCATTATCTCATCCTACAATGAGCAGTTCTTC
TRBV27	TRBD1	-	TRBJ2-7	CASSLRDSGYEQYF	TGTGCCAGCAGTTTACGGGACAGTGGATACGAGCAGTACTTC
TRBV7-9	-	-	TRBJ2-4	CASSGQKGENIQYF	TGTGCCAGCAGCGGACAGAAGGGTGAAAACATTCAGTACTTC
TRBV5-1	-	-	TRBJ2-3	CASRQRLLPRDTQYF	TGCGCCAGCAGACAAAGGCTCCTACCCCGAGATACGCAGTATTTT
TRBV10-3	TRBD1	once	TRBJ1-2	CAISESRTWDSRPVGYGYTF	TGTGCCATCAGTGAGTCAAGGACCTGGGACAGCCGACCGGTGGGGTATGGCTACACCTTC
TRBV9	-	-	TRBJ2-7	CASSPPSEYEQYF	TGTGCCAGCAGCCCCCCAAGCGAGTACGAGCAGTACTTC
TRBV28	-	-	TRBJ2-3	CASSFWASGTDTQYF	TGTGCCAGCAGTTTCTGGGCTAGCGGCACAGATACGCAGTATTTT
TRBV27	TRBD1	-	TRBJ2-7	CASSPRQGAPYEQYF	TGTGCCAGCAGTCCCAGACAGGGGGCCCCCTACGAGCAGTACTTC
TRBV9	-	-	TRBJ2-1	CASSAEPGGPGFNEQFF	TGTGCCAGCAGCGCCGAACCCGGGGGACCCGGATTCAATGAGCAGTTCTTC
TRBV6-5	TRBD1	-	TRBJ1-2	CASSYWSTGDPGYTF	TGTGCCAGCAGTTACTGGTCGACAGGGGACCCTGGCTACACCTTC
TRBV6-1	-	few	TRBJ1-1	CASTRRDGTTEAFF	TGTGCCAGCACCAGAAGAGACGGGACGACTGAAGCTTTCTTT
TRBV4-2	-	-	TRBJ1-1	CASSEKGGLATEAFF	TGTGCCAGCAGCGAAAAAGGCGGGTTAGCGACTGAAGCTTTCTTT
TRBV29-1	TRBD2	-	TRBJ2-3	CSVARTSGRTDTQYF	TGCAGCGTTGCTCGGACTAGCGGGAGAACAGATACGCAGTATTTT